The 5 T cell receptor beta chains given below trace back to one sample, sequenced in a study of shared clonotypes between healthy human individuals. Data came from immunoSEQ multiplex PCR; TCRdb stores just in-frame clones and leaves some out. The data hold 190,000 or so clones, with approximately 70% observed a single time. Sequenced sample: memory CD4+ T cells sorted from blood. As to subset: CD45RA-negative fraction. The receptors originated from a man between 25 and 39 years old in good health.

This chain connects TRBV5-1 to TRBJ2-5, with 7 bases that match TRBD2. Trimming took 4 bases from V and 1 from J; bases not matched to a gene: 7. The CDR3 sequence is 15 residues long. The germline V gene has CDR1 SGHRS and CDR2 YFSETQ. The CDR3 reads CASSISGAVQETQYF. The CDR3 DNA reads TGCGCCAGCAGCATAAGCGGGGCGGTCCAAGAGACCCAGTACTTC. The full variable domain, with the rest looked up from reference TRBV5-1 and TRBJ2-5, is KAGVTQTPRYLIKTRGQQVTLSCSPISGHRSVSWYQQTPGQGLQFLFEYFSETQRNKGNFPGRFSGRQFSNSRSEMNVSTLELGDSALYLCASSISGAVQETQYFGPGTRLLVL.

V and J are TRBV28 and TRBJ1-2, with D uncertain. V was clipped by 7 bases and J by 2 bases, with 11 bases between them. This CDR3 has 13 residues. Germline V CDR1 and CDR2: MDHEN, SYDVKM. The CDR3: CASTAGDNYGYTF. CDR3 coding DNA: TGTGCCAGCACCGCGGGAGACAACTATGGCTACACCTTC.

By proportion, this clone is medium-sized. The rearrangement links TRBV2 to TRBJ2-7; D is possibly TRBD1 (6 bases). This CDR3 comprises 11 residues. V lost 4 bases and J 6 bases, leaving 7 bases between the germline ends. In germline, CDR1 is SNHLY, CDR2 FYNNEI. CDR3 region: CASSGTAEQYF. The CDR3 DNA reads as TGTGCCAGCAGTGGGACAGCCGAGCAGTACTTC.

The genes are TRBV27 and TRBJ1-2; D is unclear. CDR3 size: 11 residues. Per the germline V gene, CDR1 is MNHEY and CDR2 is SMNVEV (reference sequence). Trimming took 7 bases from V and 4 from J, leaving 7 bases between them. In DNA, the CDR3 is TGTGCCAGCATCGCTGGCTATGGCTACACCTTC. Protein product: CASIAGYGYTF.

The table lists this clone with a few counts. The chain employs TRBV25-1 and TRBJ1-2; D not resolved. CDR3 length: 12 amino acids. The V gene's germline CDR1 is MGHDK and CDR2 SYGVNS. V was cut by 4 bases and J by 6 bases, with 9 bases left in between. CDR3: CASSVGGDGYTF. CDR3 in DNA: TGTGCCAGCAGTGTAGGTGGGGATGGCTACACCTTC.